This T cell receptor (beta chain) was identified during a study of blood T cell repertoires in COVID-19. The repertoire was sequenced with immunoSEQ multiplex PCR; TCRdb's copy has only in-frame clones and lacks some. Here the sample spans over 110,000 clones, roughly 85% being singletons. The CDR3 runs to 15 residues. J lost 1 base, V lost 5 bases, and 3 bases had no gene match. The germline V gene has CDR1 KGHSH and CDR2 LQKENI. Sequenced sample: peripheral blood. The TCR was taken from a man aged 60 to 69 with acute or convalescent COVID-19. This chain connects TRBV18 to TRBJ2-5; TRBD1 aligns across 11 bases. CDR3 region: CASSMGTGGQETQYF. Written as DNA, the CDR3 is TGTGCCAGCTCAATGGGGACAGGGGGCCAAGAGACCCAGTACTTC.